What follows describes a single T cell receptor beta chain. The assay was immunoSEQ multiplex PCR, and TCRdb's table has in-frame clones only and misses some. The profile shows hundreds of thousands of clones, roughly nine tenths of them singletons. The germline V gene encodes CDR1 SGHRS and CDR2 YFSETQ. CDR3 size: 12 residues. Deletions cut 1 base from V and 8 bases from J, with 6 bases between. The data derive from a study of blood T cell repertoires in COVID-19. The overall study: From T cells, B-cell-depleted T cells, or PBMCs came the material, which was cDNA or gDNA.

The receptor's source is a man aged 35 to 55 with acute or convalescent COVID-19. The sequenced material came from peripheral blood. The chain links TRBV5-1 to TRBJ2-2, with D unresolved. Written as DNA, the CDR3 is TGCGCCAGCAGCTTGAATCAAGGGGAGCTGTTTTTT. Encoded protein: CASSLNQGELFF.